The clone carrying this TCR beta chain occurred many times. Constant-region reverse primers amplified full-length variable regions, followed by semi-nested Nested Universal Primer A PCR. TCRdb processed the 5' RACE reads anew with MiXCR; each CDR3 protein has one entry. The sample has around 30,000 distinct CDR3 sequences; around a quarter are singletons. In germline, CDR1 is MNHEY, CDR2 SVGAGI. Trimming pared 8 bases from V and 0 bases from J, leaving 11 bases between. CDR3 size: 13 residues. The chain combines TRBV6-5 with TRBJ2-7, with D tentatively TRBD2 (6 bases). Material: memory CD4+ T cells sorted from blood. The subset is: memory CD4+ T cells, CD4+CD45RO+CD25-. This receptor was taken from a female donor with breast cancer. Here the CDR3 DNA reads TGTGCCAGCGGGGACTCCTACTCCTACGAGCAGTACTTC. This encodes CASGDSYSYEQYF.